This TCR beta chain was retrieved from a study of PD-1 blockade in classical Hodgkin lymphoma. Overall study results and limits: Prior to therapy, complete responders displayed diversity much like that of newly diagnosed patients.

Each patient's relapse followed autologous stem cell transplantation, and brentuximab vedotin exposure varied. The CDR3 runs to 13 residues. The V end was cut by 8 bases, the J end by 2 bases, with 12 bases between. Germline V gene lookup returns CDR1 ENHRY and CDR2 SYGVKD. This table comes from immunoSEQ multiplex PCR, and its TCRdb copy is limited to in-frame clones, with some not included. The table has tens of thousands of clones, about 89% seen once. A note on this clone: What it recognizes is unknown.

The sequence was obtained from a human donor with classical Hodgkin lymphoma. Sequences were derived from peripheral blood mononuclear cells (PBMCs), sampled at baseline. The chain couples TRBV10-3 to TRBJ1-1; unclear D gene. CDR3 bases: TGTGCCATCGTGTCCGGGATTAACACTGAAGCTTTCTTT. It yields the protein CAIVSGINTEAFF.